Reported below is one TCR beta chain. The ends were cut back, 4 bases at V and 0 bases at J, with 14 bases in the middle. The CDR3 runs 16 residues. CDR1 and CDR2 from the germline V gene are SGHRS and YFSETQ. The repertoire was sequenced with immunoSEQ multiplex PCR; TCRdb's copy has only in-frame clones and lacks some. In the table there are over 100,000 clones, 88% of which are singletons. The sample belongs to a study of T cell responses to AZD1222 COVID-19 vaccine. This specimen consisted of peripheral blood, obtained on day 0 of MenACWY control vaccination. This clonotype originated in an adult in good health. This chain uses TRBV5-1 with TRBJ1-3; possible D gene TRBD1, 5 bases. The CDR3 loop reads CASSLQTASSGNTIYF. The CDR3 nucleotides read TGCGCCAGCAGCCTTCAGACAGCGAGCTCTGGAAACACCATATATTTT.